This TCR beta chain came from a study of molecular identifiers for immune sequencing clone quantification. TCRdb independently ran MiXCR on the PCR reads; one entry per CDR3 protein. The sample consists of roughly 10,000 distinct CDR3 sequences, around a fifth of them appearing once. On this clonotype itself: The antigen is unknown.

Study conclusions and caveats: Spiked Jurkat TCR RNA equivalent to one cell reportedly surfaced among some 1 million naive cells. The study found clones above 20 RNA copies held over 99% of effector molecules and under 1% in naive cells.

CDR3 size: 16 residues. The trim removed 0 bases at V and 6 bases at J, leaving 11 bases unmatched. Germline V gene data show CDR1 as MGHRA and CDR2 as YSYEKL. Input material: naive CD8+ T cells from blood, with Jurkat cell RNA spiked in. Subset specified: FACS-sorted CD8+CD4-CCR7+CD45RA+ naive T cells. The source is a human donor in good health. Some libraries in this study had Jurkat cell RNA spiked in. This chain uses TRBV4-1 with TRBJ2-7, with 7 nucleotides matching TRBD1. DNA for the CDR3: TGCGCCAGCAGCCAAGAGGCCGAGACAGGGCTTCGCGAGCAGTACTTC. Protein: CASSQEAETGLREQYF.